One and the same sample provided the 29 T cell receptor beta chains below, sequenced in a study of control samples from healthy donors and cancer patients. Assay used: immunoSEQ multiplex PCR; TCRdb lists only in-frame clones, some missing. This sample has 120,000 or so clones, with about 90% found just once. The source material was blood. All receptors come from a man younger than 35 in good health.

The rearrangement links TRBV25-1 to TRBJ2-1; TRBD2 might be the D (6 bases). Between the trimmed V and J ends, which lost 3 bases and 1 base, there was a span of 19 bases. Germline V gene lookup returns CDR1 MGHDK and CDR2 SYGVNS. The CDR3 spans 18 residues. CDR3 in amino acids: CASSDSPPGVGSYNEQFF. In DNA, the CDR3 is TGTGCCAGCAGTGACTCACCCCCGGGGGTAGGGTCCTACAATGAGCAGTTCTTC.

As regards this clone: The junction departs from germline at one end; a sequencing error may be responsible. The V gene is TRBV3-1 (or the pseudogene TRBV3-2), the J gene TRBJ2-7; no definite D call. This CDR3 region has 13 residues. The germline V gene has CDR1 LGHDT and CDR2 YNNKEL (reference sequence). For the CDR3, the DNA is TGTGCCAGCAGCCCTAAAGCCTCCTCCGAGCAGTACTTC. Amino acid sequence: CASSPKASSEQYF.

The chain employs TRBV5-4 and TRBJ2-5; 7 bases map to TRBD2. The V segment lost 5 bases and the J segment 4 bases; nucleotides outside the gene matches: 5. This CDR3 region has 13 residues. The germline V gene encodes CDR1 SGHNT and CDR2 YYREEE (reference sequence). The CDR3 DNA follows: TGTGCCAGCAGGGTGGGAGGGGCAGAGACCCAGTACTTC. Translated, it gives CASRVGGAETQYF.

The rearrangement links TRBV25-1 to TRBJ1-6, with no clear D. Trimming left V 2 bases short and J 9 bases short, with 8 bases between. This CDR3 comprises 13 residues. Germline-derived CDR1 and CDR2 are MGHDK and SYGVNS. As DNA, the CDR3 is TGTGCCAGCAGTGAAAAGATGGGTTCACCCCTCCACTTT. Translated: CASSEKMGSPLHF.

This clone was seen many times. The sample contains more than one DNA sequence encoding this CDR3. V usage is TRBV5-1 and J usage is TRBJ1-6; D gene unclear. There are 14 residues in the CDR3. With 0 bases removed from V and 5 bases from J, the gap between germline ends came to 6 bases. Germline values: CDR1 SGHRS, CDR2 YFSETQ. The CDR3 sequence is CASSLEGNNSPLHF. For the CDR3, the DNA is TGCGCCAGCAGCTTGGAGGGAAATAATTCACCCCTCCACTTT.

The chain uses TRBV6-6 and TRBJ2-7; D is possibly TRBD1 (6 bases). The germline V gene encodes CDR1 MNHNY and CDR2 SVGAGI (reference sequence). With 7 bases removed from V and 6 bases from J, the gap between germline ends came to 22 bases. The CDR3 runs to 15 residues. As DNA, the CDR3 is TGTGCCAGCACCAAAGGGGGAAGGGTCAGAGGCGAGCAGTACTTC. It yields the protein CASTKGGRVRGEQYF.

V gene TRBV19 combines with J gene TRBJ2-1, with 8 bases fitting TRBD2. The ends lost 4 bases at V and 1 base at J; junction bases unmatched: 9. The CDR3 extends over 17 amino acids. Germline V CDR1 and CDR2: LNHDA, SQIVND (reference sequence). The CDR3 reads CASSRPSSGSSYNEQFF. The CDR3, as DNA: TGTGCCAGTAGTAGACCATCTAGCGGGTCTTCCTACAATGAGCAGTTCTTC.

This clone was detected only once. The rearrangement joins TRBV7-9 to TRBJ2-7; perhaps TRBD2 as D (6 bases). Trimming removed 6 bases at V and 4 bases at J, with 13 bases between. The CDR3 length is 13 residues. CDR1 is SEHNR and CDR2 is FQNEAQ in the germline V gene (reference sequence). CDR3 DNA: TGTGCCAGCAGGAAGGGACTGGGTTACGAGCAGTACTTC. As protein: CASRKGLGYEQYF. The whole variable domain, filled in from reference TRBV7-9 and TRBJ2-7, reads DTGVSQNPRHKITKRGQNVTFRCDPISEHNRLYWYRQTLGQGPEFLTYFQNEAQLEKSRLLSDRFSAERPKGSFSTLEIQRTEQGDSAMYLCASRKGLGYEQYFGPGTRLTVT.

This clone was found once. V usage is TRBV21-1 and J usage is TRBJ2-7; the DNA was not used to check the table's D call, TRBD2. TRBV21-1 is classified as a pseudogene. The CDR3 has 16 residues. CDR3 sequence: CASSYGTGGVAYEQYF. The CDR3 DNA reads as TGTGCCAGCAGCTACGGAACGGGGGGAGTTGCTTACGAGCAGTACTTC.

The rearrangement joins TRBV9 to TRBJ2-7; D is unclear. This CDR3 is built from 15 residues. Germline V gives CDR1 SGDLS, CDR2 YYNGEE. Trimming removed 0 bases at V and 2 bases at J, with 12 bases between. The CDR3 DNA reads as TGTGCCAGCAGCGTAGGGGTTCTCTTGCCCTACGAGCAGTACTTC. Translated, it gives CASSVGVLLPYEQYF.

This chain connects TRBV5-1 to TRBJ2-1; no firm D call. Trimming left V 3 bases short and J 9 bases short, with 13 bases between. CDR1 SGHRS and CDR2 YFSETQ come from the germline V gene. CDR3 length equals 13 residues. CDR3 protein: CASSSPPTIEQFF. The CDR3 region has the DNA TGCGCCAGCAGCTCCCCGCCCACCATTGAGCAGTTCTTC.

The chain employs TRBV7-4 and TRBJ1-6, with D uncertain. Trimming took 4 bases from V and 4 from J, leaving 29 bases between them. Germline V CDR1 and CDR2: SGHVT, SQSDAQ. The CDR3 runs 21 residues. CDR3 nucleotide sequence: TGTGCCAGCAGCTACCGACGTTGGGTGTTTGAGGGAAGGGAGTATAATTCACCCCTCCACTTT. Its translation is CASSYRRWVFEGREYNSPLHF. Complete variable domain (other parts from reference TRBV7-4 and TRBJ1-6): GAGVSQSPRYKVAKRGRDVALRCDSISGHVTLYWYRQTLGQGSEVLTYSQSDAQRDKSGRPSGRFSAERPERSVSTLKIQRTEQGDSAVYLCASSYRRWVFEGREYNSPLHFGNGTRLTVT.

This chain links TRBV6-4 with TRBJ2-1, with 10 bases identical to TRBD2. Germline values: CDR1 MRHNA, CDR2 SNTAGT. The CDR3 runs to 16 residues. J lost 10 bases, V lost 2 bases, and 11 bases had no gene match. CDR3: CASSDEFLAGASEQFF. The CDR3 nucleotides read TGTGCCAGCAGTGACGAGTTTCTAGCGGGAGCGAGCGAGCAGTTCTTC.

The V call is TRBV6-1, the J call TRBJ2-7; 9 nucleotides match TRBD2. V lost 4 bases, J lost 3 bases, and 10 bases stayed unmatched. This CDR3 region has 16 residues. Germline V lookup: CDR1 MNHNS, CDR2 SASEGT. CDR3 coding DNA: TGTGCCAGCAGTGCGGGTCTAGCGGGGACGAACTACGAGCAGTACTTC. Translating it yields CASSAGLAGTNYEQYF.

The sample holds a few counts of this clone. The rearrangement uses TRBV5-1 and TRBJ1-5; possible D gene TRBD1, 5 bases. V lost 0 bases and J lost 7, with 5 bases in between. CDR3 length: 12 residues. CDR1 and CDR2 (germline): SGHRS, YFSETQ. This CDR3 reads CASSLEGQPQHF. CDR3 sequence (DNA): TGCGCCAGCAGCTTGGAGGGGCAGCCCCAGCATTTT.

This clone was detected only once. The chain is built from TRBV6-4 and TRBJ2-1; D unclear. CDR1 and CDR2 from the germline V gene are MRHNA and SNTAGT. This CDR3 region has 15 residues. V lost 10 bases and J 1 base, leaving 17 bases between the germline ends. CDR3 protein: CATTENGDSYNEQFF. CDR3 in DNA: TGTGCCACCACCGAGAATGGCGATTCCTACAATGAGCAGTTCTTC.

This clone was seen more than once but under ten times. The chain carries TRBV5-1 and TRBJ2-4, with D uncertain. Trimming left V 4 bases short and J 1 base short, with 12 bases between. Germline V gene sequence: CDR1 SGHRS, CDR2 YFSETQ. This CDR3 is built from 15 residues. CDR3 amino acids: CASSTGDRAKNIQYF. The DNA of the CDR3 is TGCGCCAGCAGCACGGGTGATCGGGCCAAAAACATTCAGTACTTC.

The rearrangement joins TRBV4-3 to TRBJ2-3; weak D call: TRBD1 (5 bases). Trimming cost V 2 bases and J 5 bases, with 11 bases left between them. Germline CDR1 reads LGHNA; CDR2 reads YSLEER. The CDR3 loop spans 14 amino acids. CDR3 protein: CASSQTDIRDTQYF. In DNA, the CDR3 is TGCGCCAGCAGCCAAACGGACATCCGAGATACGCAGTATTTT.

The rearrangement uses TRBV30 and TRBJ1-1, with D maybe TRBD1 (5 bases). In germline, CDR1 is GTSNPN, CDR2 SVGIG (reference sequence). This CDR3 is 13 amino acids long. V shed 2 bases and J shed 3 bases, with 10 bases lying between them. CDR3 region: CAWSRGLYTEAFF. CDR3 coding DNA: TGTGCCTGGAGTCGGGGGTTGTACACTGAAGCTTTCTTT.

This rearrangement joins TRBV7-9 to TRBJ2-7; weak D call: TRBD1 (5 bases). Trimming stripped 7 bases from V and 2 bases from J, with 21 bases between. The germline V gene has CDR1 SEHNR and CDR2 FQNEAQ (reference sequence). CDR3 length equals 16 residues. Here the CDR3 reads CASNKQGQTRTYEQYF. CDR3 sequence (DNA): TGTGCCAGCAACAAACAAGGACAAACTCGAACCTACGAGCAGTACTTC.

The chain carries TRBV4-1 and TRBJ2-3; D uncertain. The CDR3 runs to 13 residues. Germline V gene sequence: CDR1 MGHRA, CDR2 YSYEKL. V lost 4 bases, J lost 7 bases, and 12 bases lay in between. The chain's CDR3 is CASSPGPRNTQYF. In DNA form, the CDR3 reads TGCGCCAGCAGCCCTGGACCCCGTAATACGCAGTATTTT.

The chain combines TRBV18 with TRBJ1-3, with D maybe TRBD1 (5 bases). V lost 5 bases and J 0 bases, leaving 11 bases between the germline ends. CDR3 size: 15 residues. Looked up from germline, CDR1 is KGHSH and CDR2 is LQKENI. The CDR3 loop is CASSEGRGSGNTIYF. CDR3 DNA: TGTGCCAGCTCAGAGGGAAGGGGCTCTGGAAACACCATATATTTT.

The V gene is TRBV9, the J gene TRBJ1-2; 7 nucleotides align to TRBD1. Germline CDR1 SGDLS, CDR2 YYNGEE. This CDR3 contains 15 residues. Trimming at V came to 4 bases and at J to 3 bases, leaving 9 bases not matched to a gene. The CDR3 is CASSRQTGTDYGYTF. CDR3 bases: TGTGCCAGCAGCCGGCAAACCGGGACAGACTATGGCTACACCTTC.

The chain links TRBV6-5 to TRBJ1-3; D is ambiguous. Trimming pared 2 bases from V and 6 bases from J, leaving 17 bases between. CDR3 length: 16 residues. Per germline, CDR1 MNHEY and CDR2 SVGAGI. The CDR3 sequence: CASSYDRSGRLNTIYF. CDR3 coding DNA: TGTGCCAGCAGTTACGATCGCAGTGGCCGTCTAAACACCATATATTTT.

The CDR3 spells CASSFRDSTPHTQYF. CDR3 DNA: TGTGCCAGCAGCTTCCGGGACAGCACACCACATACGCAGTATTTT. V is TRBV5-6 and J is TRBJ2-3; 7 bases map to TRBD1. Germline V lookup: CDR1 SGHDT, CDR2 YYEEEE. V lost 2 bases to trimming and J lost 7 bases; unmatched junction nucleotides: 10. This CDR3 is built from 15 residues.

The chain links TRBV6-2 or TRBV6-3 to TRBJ2-1; 12 nucleotides agree with TRBD2. With V trimmed by 5 bases and J by 2 bases, 4 bases remained unmatched. Germline V gene data show CDR1 as MNHEY and CDR2 as SVGEGT. The CDR3 is 16 residues long. The CDR3 loop is CASSRRTSGTYNEQFF. Written as DNA, the CDR3 is TGTGCCAGCAGTCGCCGGACTAGCGGGACCTACAATGAGCAGTTCTTC.

The chain couples TRBV5-1 to TRBJ2-3, with 7 nucleotides matching TRBD1. V gave up 3 bases and J gave up 6 bases; unmatched junction bases: 4. Germline V gene lookup returns CDR1 SGHRS and CDR2 YFSETQ. This CDR3 spans 13 amino acids. The CDR3 is CASSSQGVDTQYF. The CDR3 DNA is TGCGCCAGCAGCTCCCAGGGGGTCGATACGCAGTATTTT. Based on the CDR3 plus reference TRBV5-1 and TRBJ2-3, the full variable domain is KAGVTQTPRYLIKTRGQQVTLSCSPISGHRSVSWYQQTPGQGLQFLFEYFSETQRNKGNFPGRFSGRQFSNSRSEMNVSTLELGDSALYLCASSSQGVDTQYFGPGTRLTVL.

The V call is TRBV9, the J call TRBJ1-5; D possibly corresponds to TRBD1 (6 bases). With 4 bases removed from V and 4 bases from J, the gap between germline ends came to 21 bases. Germline V lookup: CDR1 SGDLS, CDR2 YYNGEE. The CDR3 is 17 amino acids. The CDR3 protein is CASSHNGGFYGNQPQHF. The CDR3 region has the DNA TGTGCCAGCAGCCATAACGGGGGCTTCTACGGTAATCAGCCCCAGCATTTT. Looking up the rest from reference TRBV9 and TRBJ1-5 gives the full variable domain: DSGVTQTPKHLITATGQRVTLRCSPRSGDLSVYWYQQSLDQGLQFLIQYYNGEERAKGNILERFSAQQFPDLHSELNLSSLELGDSALYFCASSHNGGFYGNQPQHFGDGTRLSIL.

The J gene is TRBJ1-2, the V gene TRBV7-2; TRBD1 matches at 7 bases. V trimming: 10 bases; J trimming: 4 bases; junction bases outside the gene matches: 9. Germline lookup yields CDR1 SGHTA and CDR2 FQGNSA. The CDR3 runs to 13 residues. CDR3 protein: CATSPGTAYGYTF. The CDR3 nucleotides read TGTGCCACCTCGCCCGGGACAGCCTATGGCTACACCTTC.